These 27 T cell receptor beta chains were sequenced from one sample in a study of blood T cell repertoires in COVID-19. Repertoires were generated with immunoSEQ multiplex PCR, while TCRdb's copy carries only in-frame clones and drops some. This table has 300,000 to 450,000 clones, around 87% appearing once. The specimen was PBMCs or T cells enriched from blood (not recorded which). These receptors were collected from a man aged 40-50 years in a cohort exposed to, infected with or recovered from COVID-19 (not recorded which).

The gene calls are TRBV30 and TRBJ2-2; TRBD2 aligns across 13 bases. CDR1 is GTSNPN, CDR2 SVGIG, per germline (reference sequence). The CDR3 totals 18 residues. The J segment lost 0 bases and the V segment lost 4 bases, leaving 8 bases of the junction unmatched. The CDR3 coding sequence is TGTGCCTGGAAGGGACTAGCGGGACGTTCCGCGAACACCGGGGAGCTGTTTTTT. Its translation is CAWKGLAGRSANTGELFF.

Comments on this clone: Other DNA sequences from this sample encode an identical CDR3 as well. The chain employs TRBV7-2 and TRBJ2-7; D unresolved. There are 13 residues in the CDR3. Germline CDR1 and CDR2: SGHTA and FQGNSA. Trimming removed 1 base at V and 1 base at J, with 5 bases between. The CDR3 reads CASSLDRSYEQYF. The DNA for the CDR3 is TGTGCCAGCAGCTTAGACCGGTCCTACGAGCAGTACTTC.

V gene TRBV7-9 combines with J gene TRBJ2-2; D is uncertain. Germline CDR1 is SEHNR and CDR2 is FQNEAQ (reference sequence). This CDR3 contains 13 residues. The germline V and J ends were trimmed by 5 bases and 5 bases, with 9 bases remaining between them. The CDR3 loop reads CASSIFFTGELFF. The CDR3 nucleotides are TGTGCCAGCAGCATCTTCTTTACCGGGGAGCTGTTTTTT.

The J gene is TRBJ2-5, the V gene TRBV5-6; possible D gene TRBD1, 6 bases. Germline V gene data show CDR1 as SGHDT and CDR2 as YYEEEE. This CDR3 is built from 12 residues. The germline V and J ends were trimmed by 9 bases and 0 bases, with 9 bases remaining between them. The CDR3 loop reads CATGQYQETQYF. CDR3 nucleotides: TGTGCCACAGGACAGTACCAAGAGACCCAGTACTTC.

This clone was counted a single time. The gene calls are TRBV2 and TRBJ2-5; the D gene is possibly TRBD2 (5 bases). CDR3 length: 16 amino acids. In germline, CDR1 is SNHLY, CDR2 FYNNEI. The V end lost 7 bases, the J end lost 1 base, and 19 bases lay between the germline ends. CDR3 residues: CASKSLVSGTQETQYF. Here the CDR3 DNA reads TGTGCCAGCAAGTCCCTAGTGAGCGGAACCCAAGAGACCCAGTACTTC.

The chain employs TRBV7-2 and TRBJ1-4, with 8 positions matching TRBD1. Trimming removed 4 bases from V and 7 bases from J; junction bases left unmatched: 5. Germline V CDR1 and CDR2: SGHTA, FQGNSA. The CDR3 loop spans 14 amino acids. The CDR3 protein is CASSSQGAGEKLFF. Here the CDR3 DNA reads TGTGCCAGCAGCTCGCAGGGGGCGGGTGAAAAACTGTTTTTT.

The J gene is TRBJ2-1, the V gene TRBV7-2; 12 bases match TRBD2. Germline CDR1 is SGHTA and CDR2 is FQGNSA. Trimming at V came to 6 bases and at J to 7 bases, leaving 7 bases not matched to a gene. The CDR3 consists of 15 residues. CDR3 in amino acids: CASSPETSGSNEQFF. The CDR3 DNA is TGTGCCAGCAGTCCAGAGACTAGCGGGAGTAATGAGCAGTTCTTC.

The chain couples TRBV28 to TRBJ2-2; the D gene is possibly TRBD1 (6 bases). Trimming pared 6 bases from V and 6 bases from J, leaving 11 bases between. CDR3 length: 13 residues. Germline lookup yields CDR1 MDHEN and CDR2 SYDVKM. In nucleotides, the CDR3 is TGTGCCAGCAGCCTAGGGGGTGCCGGGGAGCTGTTTTTT. It yields the protein CASSLGGAGELFF.

This clone has just a few counts. The chain employs TRBV19 and TRBJ1-2; D is possibly TRBD1 (5 bases). CDR1 and CDR2 from the germline V gene are LNHDA and SQIVND (reference sequence). V shed 3 bases and J shed 2 bases, with 13 bases lying between them. This CDR3 has 15 amino acids. CDR3 bases: TGTGCCAGTAGTATGCCCGGAGGGGCGAACTATGGCTACACCTTC. This gives the protein CASSMPGGANYGYTF.

The chain carries TRBV30 and TRBJ1-6, with a tentative D call TRBD1 (5 bases). CDR3 length equals 13 residues. Germline CDR1 reads GTSNPN; CDR2 reads SVGIG (reference sequence). Trimming pared 3 bases from V and 6 bases from J, leaving 9 bases between. CDR3 bases: TGTGCCTGGAGCAGGGTCTTTAATTCACCCCTCCACTTT. As protein: CAWSRVFNSPLHF.

A single count supports this clone. This sequence joins TRBV5-1 and TRBJ2-5; unclear D gene. Germline CDR1 and CDR2: SGHRS and YFSETQ. V lost 4 bases and J 0 bases, leaving 4 bases between the germline ends. The CDR3 runs to 12 residues. The CDR3 is CASSQNQETQYF. CDR3 in DNA: TGCGCCAGCAGCCAAAACCAAGAGACCCAGTACTTC.

CDR3: CASSGQGAGGYTF. The CDR3 DNA sequence: TGTGCCAGCAGCGGACAGGGGGCCGGTGGCTACACCTTC. The rearrangement joins TRBV7-9 to TRBJ1-2, with 11 bases aligning to TRBD1. CDR1 is SEHNR and CDR2 is FQNEAQ in the germline V gene (reference sequence). This CDR3 comprises 13 residues. With V trimmed by 5 bases and J by 7 bases, 3 bases remained unmatched.

The V gene is TRBV5-1, the J gene TRBJ1-2; D may be TRBD1 (5 bases). Germline loops: CDR1 SGHRS, CDR2 YFSETQ. This CDR3 is 15 amino acids long. Between the trimmed V and J ends, which lost 7 bases and 5 bases, there was a span of 21 bases. CDR3 protein: CASGGDGFLGYGYTF. CDR3 sequence (DNA): TGCGCCAGCGGCGGGGACGGATTCTTAGGTTATGGCTACACCTTC.

The rearrangement joins TRBV4-1 to TRBJ2-5, with 10 bases lining up with TRBD1. Trimming removed 0 bases from V and 5 bases from J; junction bases left unmatched: 3. Germline loops: CDR1 MGHRA, CDR2 YSYEKL. The CDR3 is 15 residues long. The CDR3 region is CASSQEDRGGETQYF. CDR3 sequence (DNA): TGCGCCAGCAGCCAAGAGGACAGGGGGGGGGAGACCCAGTACTTC.

This clone was seen once. The chain links TRBV19 to TRBJ2-7; TRBD1 agrees at 9 bases. Trimming took 4 bases from V and 4 from J; bases not matched to a gene: 5. CDR3 length: 14 amino acids. Germline CDR1 reads LNHDA; CDR2 reads SQIVND (reference sequence). The CDR3: CASSTKDRGYEQYF. Written as DNA, the CDR3 is TGTGCCAGTAGTACCAAGGACAGGGGTTACGAGCAGTACTTC.

The V call is TRBV30, the J call TRBJ1-4; 8 bases are shared with TRBD1. There are 13 residues in the CDR3. Germline CDR1 is GTSNPN and CDR2 is SVGIG (reference sequence). Losses at the gene ends were 5 bases for V and 2 bases for J; bases not matched to a gene: 1. The CDR3 sequence: CAWGQGTNEKLFF. The CDR3 DNA is TGTGCCTGGGGACAGGGCACTAATGAAAAACTGTTTTTT.

This clone was seen more than once but under ten times. The V and J genes are TRBV24-1 and TRBJ1-2; 10 bases line up with TRBD1. The CDR3 loop spans 16 amino acids. Germline CDR1 and CDR2: KGHDR and SFDVKD. V dropped 4 bases and J dropped 1; count of bases not matched to a gene: 5. The CDR3 DNA reads TGTGCCACCAGTGACGAGACAGGGGGCGGTAACTATGGCTACACCTTC. As protein: CATSDETGGGNYGYTF.

Concerning this clone itself: An end of the junction does not agree with germline; a read error may underlie this. The chain has TRBV4-2 and TRBJ1-4; D is unclear. Germline V CDR1 and CDR2: LGHNA, YNFKEQ. The CDR3 sequence is 14 residues long. The CDR3: CASSQDRYNGKLFF. DNA of the CDR3: TGTGCCAGCAGCCAAGACCGGTATAATGGAAAACTGTTTTTT.

The rearrangement links TRBV7-6 to TRBJ1-3; tentative D call: TRBD1 (5 bases). Trimming shortened V by 1 base and J by 0 bases, and 10 bases separated the two germline ends. The CDR3 is made up of 16 amino acids. Germline CDR1 reads SGHVS; CDR2 reads FNYEAQ. CDR3 protein: CASSLEQAGSGNTIYF. DNA for the CDR3: TGTGCCAGCAGCTTAGAACAGGCCGGCTCTGGAAACACCATATATTTT.

This sequence joins TRBV5-4 and TRBJ2-3, with TRBD1 matching over 10 bases. Germline CDR1 is SGHNT and CDR2 is YYREEE (reference sequence). Trimming at V came to 3 bases and at J to 5 bases, leaving 3 bases not matched to a gene. The CDR3 has 14 amino acids. The CDR3 protein is CASSSGTGEDTQYF. The CDR3 coding sequence is TGTGCCAGCAGCTCGGGGACAGGGGAAGATACGCAGTATTTT. The variable domain in full, with the rest retrieved from reference TRBV5-4 and TRBJ2-3, is ETGVTQSPTHLIKTRGQQVTLRCSSQSGHNTVSWYQQALGQGPQFIFQYYREEENGRGNFPPRFSGLQFPNYSSELNVNALELDDSALYLCASSSGTGEDTQYFGPGTRLTVL.

The gene calls are TRBV28 and TRBJ2-5; 8 nucleotides line up with TRBD2. Germline V gene data show CDR1 as MDHEN and CDR2 as SYDVKM. The CDR3 spans 15 residues. With 6 bases clipped from V and 3 bases from J, the junction kept 9 bases outside the gene matches. CDR3 region: CASSTGTRMEETQYF. The DNA for the CDR3 is TGTGCCAGCAGCACAGGGACTAGAATGGAAGAGACCCAGTACTTC.

The V call is TRBV3-1 (or the pseudogene TRBV3-2), the J call TRBJ1-1; TRBD1 aligns across 7 bases. CDR3 length: 15 amino acids. The germline V gene encodes CDR1 LGHDT and CDR2 YNNKEL (reference sequence). The ends lost 2 bases at V and 0 bases at J; junction bases unmatched: 3. The CDR3 DNA reads TGTGCCAGCAGCCAACGACAGGGTGTGAACACTGAAGCTTTCTTT. Protein product: CASSQRQGVNTEAFF.

This rearrangement joins TRBV12-3 or TRBV12-4 to TRBJ2-5; 8 nucleotides agree with TRBD1. CDR3 length: 13 amino acids. Germline trimming cut 6 bases from V and 3 bases from J; bases unmatched to any gene: 3. CDR3 in DNA: TGTGCCAGCAGGCTGACAGGGGAAGAGACCCAGTACTTC. It codes for CASRLTGEETQYF.

This sequence joins TRBV5-1 and TRBJ1-3; D ambiguous. V was pared by 4 bases and J by 7 bases, with 18 bases between. In germline, CDR1 is SGHRS, CDR2 YFSETQ. This CDR3 has 15 residues. This CDR3 reads CASSLFESQANTIYF. The CDR3 DNA follows: TGCGCCAGCAGCCTATTCGAGAGTCAGGCCAACACCATATATTTT.

The chain couples TRBV5-4 to TRBJ2-2; D ambiguous. Germline V lookup: CDR1 SGHNT, CDR2 YYREEE (reference sequence). Trimming removed 4 bases from V and 3 bases from J, with 7 bases in between. CDR3 length: 13 amino acids. The CDR3 DNA reads TGTGCCAGCAGCCTAGAATACACCGGGGAGCTGTTTTTT. This codes for CASSLEYTGELFF.

The CDR3 spells CAWSWGEYPLYEQYF. The CDR3 DNA follows: TGTGCCTGGAGTTGGGGGGAGTATCCTCTCTACGAGCAGTACTTC. The chain carries TRBV30 and TRBJ2-7; maybe TRBD2 (6 bases). The germline gives CDR1 GTSNPN, CDR2 SVGIG (reference sequence). Trimming pared 2 bases from V and 3 bases from J, leaving 17 bases between. This CDR3 spans 15 amino acids.

This clone was seen more than once but under ten times. This chain joins TRBV29-1 and TRBJ1-1, with a weak D call TRBD1 (6 bases). The V gene lost 1 base and the J gene lost 5 bases, with 14 bases spanning the gap. This CDR3 spans 14 amino acids. CDR1 is SQVTM and CDR2 is ANQGSEA in the germline V gene. CDR3 nucleotide sequence: TGCAGCGTTGAAGTAACAGGGAGAAGGACTGAAGCTTTCTTT. Encoded protein: CSVEVTGRRTEAFF.